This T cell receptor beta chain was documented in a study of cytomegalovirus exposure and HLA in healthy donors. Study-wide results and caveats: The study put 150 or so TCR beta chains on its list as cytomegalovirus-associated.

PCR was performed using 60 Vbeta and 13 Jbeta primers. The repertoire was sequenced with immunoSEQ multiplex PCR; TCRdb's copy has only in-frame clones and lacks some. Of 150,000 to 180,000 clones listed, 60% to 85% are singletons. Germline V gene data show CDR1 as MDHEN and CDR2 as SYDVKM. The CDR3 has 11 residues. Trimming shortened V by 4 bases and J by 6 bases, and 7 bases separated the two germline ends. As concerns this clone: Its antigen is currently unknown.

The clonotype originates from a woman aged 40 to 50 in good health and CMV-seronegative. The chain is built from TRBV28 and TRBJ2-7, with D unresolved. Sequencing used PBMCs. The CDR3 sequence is CASSSSVEQYF. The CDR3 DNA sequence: TGTGCCAGCAGTTCCTCCGTCGAGCAGTACTTC.